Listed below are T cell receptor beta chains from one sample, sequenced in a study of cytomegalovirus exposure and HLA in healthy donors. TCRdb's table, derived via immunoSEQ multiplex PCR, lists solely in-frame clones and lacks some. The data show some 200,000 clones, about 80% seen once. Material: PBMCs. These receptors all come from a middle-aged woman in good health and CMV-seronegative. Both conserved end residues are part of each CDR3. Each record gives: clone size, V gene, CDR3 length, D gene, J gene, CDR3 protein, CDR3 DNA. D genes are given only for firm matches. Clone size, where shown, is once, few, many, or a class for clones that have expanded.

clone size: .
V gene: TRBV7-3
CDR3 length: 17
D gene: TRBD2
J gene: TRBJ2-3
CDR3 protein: CASSLRGTSGGADTQYF
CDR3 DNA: TGTGCCAGCAGCCTACGCGGGACTAGCGGGGGGGCAGATACGCAGTATTTT

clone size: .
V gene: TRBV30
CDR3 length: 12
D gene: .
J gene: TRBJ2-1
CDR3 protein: CAWRGPGVTQFF
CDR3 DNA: TGTGCCTGGAGAGGGCCGGGGGTCACGCAGTTCTTC

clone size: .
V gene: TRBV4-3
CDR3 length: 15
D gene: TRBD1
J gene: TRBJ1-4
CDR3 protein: CASSIGTALNEKLFF
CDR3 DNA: TGCGCCAGCAGCATCGGGACAGCGCTAAATGAAAAACTGTTTTTC

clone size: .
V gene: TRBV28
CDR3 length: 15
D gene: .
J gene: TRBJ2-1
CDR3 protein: CASIKMGPTRNEQLF
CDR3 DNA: TGTGCCAGCATCAAAATGGGCCCGACTAGGAATGAGCAGCTCTTC

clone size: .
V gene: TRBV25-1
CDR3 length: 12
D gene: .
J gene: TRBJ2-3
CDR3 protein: CASSHRSDTQYF
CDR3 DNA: TGTGCCAGCAGCCATCGGTCGGATACGCAGTATTTT

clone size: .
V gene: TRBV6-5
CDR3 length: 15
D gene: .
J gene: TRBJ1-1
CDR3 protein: CASSYPTGGYTEAFF
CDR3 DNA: TGTGCCAGCAGTTACCCTACTGGAGGTTACACTGAAGCTTTCTTT

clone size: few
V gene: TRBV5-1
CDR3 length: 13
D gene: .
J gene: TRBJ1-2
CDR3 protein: CASSDYSTYGYTF
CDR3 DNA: TGCGCCAGCAGCGACTATTCGACCTATGGCTACACCTTC

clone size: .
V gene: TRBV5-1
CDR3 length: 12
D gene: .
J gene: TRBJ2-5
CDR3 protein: CASSLAGETQYF
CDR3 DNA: TGCGCCAGCAGCTTGGCCGGGGAGACCCAGTACTTC

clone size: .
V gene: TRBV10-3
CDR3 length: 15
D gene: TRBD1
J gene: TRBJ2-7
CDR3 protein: CAISESWTGGSEQYF
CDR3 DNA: TGTGCCATCAGTGAGTCCTGGACAGGGGGCAGCGAGCAGTACTTC

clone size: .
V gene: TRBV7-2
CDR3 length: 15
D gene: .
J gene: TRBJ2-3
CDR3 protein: CASSGAGRTTYTQYF
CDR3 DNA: TGTGCCAGCAGCGGCGCGGGGAGAACCACATATACGCAGTATTTT

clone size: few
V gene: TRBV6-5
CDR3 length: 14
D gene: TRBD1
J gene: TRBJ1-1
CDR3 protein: CASKNRGRNTEAFF
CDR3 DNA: TGTGCCAGCAAAAACAGGGGGCGGAACACTGAAGCTTTCTTT